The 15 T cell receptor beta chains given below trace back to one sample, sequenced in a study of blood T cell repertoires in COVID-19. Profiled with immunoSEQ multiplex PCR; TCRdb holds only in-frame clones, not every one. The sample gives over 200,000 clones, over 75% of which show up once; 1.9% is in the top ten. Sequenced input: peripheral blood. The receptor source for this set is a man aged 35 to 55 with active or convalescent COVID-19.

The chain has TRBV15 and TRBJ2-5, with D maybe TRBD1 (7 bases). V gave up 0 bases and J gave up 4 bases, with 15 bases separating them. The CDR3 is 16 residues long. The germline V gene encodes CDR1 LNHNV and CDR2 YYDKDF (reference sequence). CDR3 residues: CATSRERTGGVETQYF. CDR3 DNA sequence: TGTGCCACCAGCAGAGAGCGGACAGGAGGGGTAGAGACCCAGTACTTC.

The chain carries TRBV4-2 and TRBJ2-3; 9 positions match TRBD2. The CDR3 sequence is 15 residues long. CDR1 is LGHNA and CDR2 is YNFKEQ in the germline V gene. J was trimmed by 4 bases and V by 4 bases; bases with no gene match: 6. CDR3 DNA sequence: TGTGCCAGCAGCCGAGCGGGGGGTCCTGCAGATACGCAGTATTTT. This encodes CASSRAGGPADTQYF.

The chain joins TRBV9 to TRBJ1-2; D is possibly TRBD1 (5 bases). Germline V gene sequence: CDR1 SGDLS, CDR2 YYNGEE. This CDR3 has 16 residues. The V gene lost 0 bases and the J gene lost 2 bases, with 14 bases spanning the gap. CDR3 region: CASSVGQGLTNYGYTF. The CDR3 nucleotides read TGTGCCAGCAGCGTAGGGCAGGGACTGACGAACTATGGCTACACCTTC.

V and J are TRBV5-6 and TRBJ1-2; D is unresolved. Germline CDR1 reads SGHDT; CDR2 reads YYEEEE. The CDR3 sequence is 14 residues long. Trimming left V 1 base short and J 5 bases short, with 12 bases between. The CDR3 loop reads CASSLRYYDYGYTF. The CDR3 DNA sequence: TGTGCCAGCAGCTTGCGGTATTATGATTATGGCTACACCTTC.

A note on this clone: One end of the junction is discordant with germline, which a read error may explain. For the CDR3, the DNA is TGTGCCAGCAGCCTCCTCGGCGGGAGGGCCTCCCACGAGCAGTACTTC. Its protein product is CASSLLGGRASHEQYF. The J gene is TRBJ2-7, the V gene TRBV11-2; 9 nucleotides match TRBD2. The germline CDR1 and CDR2 sequences are SGHAT and FQNNGV. CDR3 length: 16 residues.

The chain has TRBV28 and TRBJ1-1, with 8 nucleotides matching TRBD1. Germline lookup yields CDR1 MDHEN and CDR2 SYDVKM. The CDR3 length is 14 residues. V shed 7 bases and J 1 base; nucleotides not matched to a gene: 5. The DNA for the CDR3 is TGTGCCAGCACGACAGGGACAGGGAACACTGAAGCTTTCTTT. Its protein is CASTTGTGNTEAFF.

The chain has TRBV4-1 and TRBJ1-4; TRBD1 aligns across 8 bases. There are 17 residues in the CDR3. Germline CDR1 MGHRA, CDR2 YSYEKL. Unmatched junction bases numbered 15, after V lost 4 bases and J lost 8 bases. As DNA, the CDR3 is TGCGCCAGCAGCCCCAGAGGGGCAGGGGGCACGGGCGAAAAACTGTTTTTT. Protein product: CASSPRGAGGTGEKLFF.

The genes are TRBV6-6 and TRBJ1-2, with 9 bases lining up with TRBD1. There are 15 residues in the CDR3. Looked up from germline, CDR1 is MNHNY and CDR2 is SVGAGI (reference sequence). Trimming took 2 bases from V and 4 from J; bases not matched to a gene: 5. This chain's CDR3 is CASSYGDRAFYGYTF. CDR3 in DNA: TGTGCCAGCAGTTACGGGGACAGGGCATTCTATGGCTACACCTTC.

CDR3 DNA: TGTGCCAGGGACGCCGGGGAGTGGGACACTGAAGCTTTCTTT. Translating it yields CARDAGEWDTEAFF. The rearrangement uses TRBV28 and TRBJ1-1; D is ambiguous. Trimming stripped 9 bases from V and 3 bases from J, with 17 bases between. The CDR3 contains 14 residues. Germline V CDR1 and CDR2: MDHEN, SYDVKM.

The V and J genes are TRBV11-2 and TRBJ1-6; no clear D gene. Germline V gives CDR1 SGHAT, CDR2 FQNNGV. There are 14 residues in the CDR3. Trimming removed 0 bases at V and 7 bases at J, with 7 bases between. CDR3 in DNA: TGTGCCAGCAGCTTAGATCGTTTGAATTCACCCCTCCACTTT. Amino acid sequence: CASSLDRLNSPLHF.

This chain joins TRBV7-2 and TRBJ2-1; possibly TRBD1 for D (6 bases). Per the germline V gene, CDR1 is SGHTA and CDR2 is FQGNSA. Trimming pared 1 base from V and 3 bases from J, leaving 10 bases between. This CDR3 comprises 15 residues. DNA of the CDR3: TGTGCCAGCAGCTTAGACAGGGATCTCTACAATGAGCAGTTCTTC. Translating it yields CASSLDRDLYNEQFF.

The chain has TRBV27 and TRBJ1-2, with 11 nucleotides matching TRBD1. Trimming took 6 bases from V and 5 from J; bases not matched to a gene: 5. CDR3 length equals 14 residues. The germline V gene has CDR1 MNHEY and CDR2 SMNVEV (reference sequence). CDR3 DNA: TGTGCCAGCAGCGGACAGGGGGCTTATTATGGCTACACCTTC. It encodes CASSGQGAYYGYTF.

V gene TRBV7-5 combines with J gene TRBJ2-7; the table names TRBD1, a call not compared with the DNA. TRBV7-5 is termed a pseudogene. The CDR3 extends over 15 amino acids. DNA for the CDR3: TGTGTCAGAATCCCGGGACAGGCGTGGGGCTACGAGCAGTACTTC. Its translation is CVRIPGQAWGYEQYF.

In DNA form, the CDR3 reads TGTGCCAGCTCACCGGTTGTCGGGACAGGGGGGTCTCACTATGGCTACACCTTC. Translating it yields CASSPVVGTGGSHYGYTF. The chain couples TRBV18 to TRBJ1-2, with TRBD1 identical over 11 bases. This CDR3 comprises 18 residues. CDR1 is KGHSH, CDR2 LQKENI, per germline. J lost 3 bases, V lost 3 bases, and 12 bases had no gene match.

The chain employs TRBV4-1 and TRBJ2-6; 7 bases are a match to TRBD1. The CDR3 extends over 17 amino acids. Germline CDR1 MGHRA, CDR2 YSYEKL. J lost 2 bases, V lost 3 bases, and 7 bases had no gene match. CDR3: CASSHLTGSPGANVLTF. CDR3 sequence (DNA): TGCGCCAGCAGCCACCTGACAGGGTCTCCTGGGGCCAACGTCCTGACTTTC.